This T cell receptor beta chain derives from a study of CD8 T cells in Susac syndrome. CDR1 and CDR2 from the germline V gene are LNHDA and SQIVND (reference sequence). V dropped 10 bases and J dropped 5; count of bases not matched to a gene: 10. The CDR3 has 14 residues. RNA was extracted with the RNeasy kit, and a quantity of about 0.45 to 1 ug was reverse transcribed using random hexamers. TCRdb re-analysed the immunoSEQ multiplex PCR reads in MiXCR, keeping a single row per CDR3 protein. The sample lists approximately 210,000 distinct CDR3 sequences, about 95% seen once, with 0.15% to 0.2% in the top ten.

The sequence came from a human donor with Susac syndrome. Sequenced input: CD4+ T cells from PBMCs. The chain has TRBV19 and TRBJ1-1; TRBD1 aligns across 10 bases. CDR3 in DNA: TGTGCCACCAAATCGACAGGGGGCTCGACTGAAGCTTTCTTT. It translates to CATKSTGGSTEAFF.